Listed below are T cell receptor beta chains from one sample, sequenced in a study of T cell repertoires in cytomegalovirus infection. What these receptors recognize is not known. Each CDR3 protein gets one entry after TCRdb re-called the reads with MiXCR. The data show hundreds of thousands of distinct CDR3 sequences, around 32% seen once. Sequenced material: cultured CD8+ T cells from PBMCs, taken from culture after CMV antigen stimulation. These receptors all stem from a human donor in good health (CMV status not recorded). Some clones in this sample may be carry-over from other donors' samples. Each CDR3 is given with its conserved first and last residue. Each record gives: D gene, clone size, J gene, V gene, CDR3 DNA, CDR3 protein. A D gene is named only where the DNA matches it firmly. Rows give clone size only sometimes, using once, few, many, or a class for an expanded clone.

d_gene: -; abundance: few; j_gene: TRBJ1-1; v_gene: TRBV19; CDR3nt: TGTGCCAGTAGTGCCCTCACTGAAGCTTTCTTT; CDR3aa: CASSALTEAFF
d_gene: -; abundance: -; j_gene: TRBJ1-1; v_gene: TRBV6-2/TRBV6-3; CDR3nt: TGTGCCAGCCAAAGGACAGACAATGAAGCTTTCTTT; CDR3aa: CASQRTDNEAFF
d_gene: TRBD1; abundance: -; j_gene: TRBJ2-4; v_gene: TRBV7-9; CDR3nt: TGTGCCAGCAGCTTAGAGGGTAAGGGGGCCGCCCAGACTGCGATTCAGTACTTC; CDR3aa: CASSLEGKGAAQTAIQYF
d_gene: TRBD1; abundance: -; j_gene: TRBJ1-6; v_gene: TRBV15; CDR3nt: TGTGCCACCAGCCGCCGGACAGGGGAGTCACCCCTCCACTTT; CDR3aa: CATSRRTGESPLHF
d_gene: TRBD1; abundance: few; j_gene: TRBJ1-1; v_gene: TRBV19; CDR3nt: TGTGCCAGTAGTACCGCGGGACAGGGGAACACTGAAGCTTTCTTT; CDR3aa: CASSTAGQGNTEAFF
d_gene: -; abundance: few; j_gene: TRBJ1-2; v_gene: TRBV24-1; CDR3nt: TGTGCCACCAGTGGCCCCCAGAGGGATAACTATGGCTACACCTTC; CDR3aa: CATSGPQRDNYGYTF
d_gene: -; abundance: -; j_gene: TRBJ1-1; v_gene: TRBV6-1; CDR3nt: TGTGCCAGCATGACACCGCAGGGCATTGAAGCTTTCTTT; CDR3aa: CASMTPQGIEAFF
d_gene: -; abundance: -; j_gene: TRBJ1-5; v_gene: TRBV19; CDR3nt: TGTGCCAGTAGTATAGCTTCACGGCAGCCCCAGCATTTT; CDR3aa: CASSIASRQPQHF
d_gene: -; abundance: few; j_gene: TRBJ1-4; v_gene: TRBV5-1; CDR3nt: TGCGCCAGCAGCTTGGCCTTTGGGGGAACTAATGAAAAACTGTTTTTT; CDR3aa: CASSLAFGGTNEKLFF
d_gene: -; abundance: few; j_gene: TRBJ1-2; v_gene: TRBV4-3; CDR3nt: TGCGCCAGCAGCCAAGAAACGGAGTTTAACTATGGCTACACCTTC; CDR3aa: CASSQETEFNYGYTF
d_gene: -; abundance: -; j_gene: TRBJ2-6; v_gene: TRBV6-2/TRBV6-3; CDR3nt: TGTGCCAGCAGCCTCCCCGGGACACCCCCGGGGGGGGCCAACGTCCTGACTTTC; CDR3aa: CASSLPGTPPGGANVLTF
d_gene: TRBD1; abundance: -; j_gene: TRBJ1-5; v_gene: TRBV19; CDR3nt: TGTGCCAGTAGTATGTGGTCCCAGGGGGCGACGGGTCAGCCCCAGCATTTT; CDR3aa: CASSMWSQGATGQPQHF
d_gene: TRBD2; abundance: -; j_gene: TRBJ2-1; v_gene: TRBV6-5; CDR3nt: TGTGCCAGCAGTGCAATGACTAGCGGGCTTTTCAATGAGCAGTTCTTC; CDR3aa: CASSAMTSGLFNEQFF
d_gene: TRBD2; abundance: few; j_gene: TRBJ2-1; v_gene: TRBV20-1; CDR3nt: TGCAGTGCTAGATTAGCGGGGGGCCCTGAGGAGCAGTTCTTC; CDR3aa: CSARLAGGPEEQFF
d_gene: -; abundance: -; j_gene: TRBJ2-3; v_gene: TRBV20-1; CDR3nt: TGCAGTGTCCCCTCAAATGGGCGGGTCAATTCAGATACGCAGTATTTT; CDR3aa: CSVPSNGRVNSDTQYF
d_gene: -; abundance: -; j_gene: TRBJ1-6; v_gene: TRBV2; CDR3nt: TGTGCCAGCAGTGAAGCGCTTAGCTCCTATAATTCACCCCTCCACTTT; CDR3aa: CASSEALSSYNSPLHF
d_gene: TRBD2; abundance: few; j_gene: TRBJ2-1; v_gene: TRBV27; CDR3nt: TGTGCCAGCAGTTTCGCTAGCGGGGCTTACAATGAGCAGTTCTTC; CDR3aa: CASSFASGAYNEQFF
d_gene: -; abundance: many; j_gene: TRBJ2-7; v_gene: TRBV12-3/TRBV12-4; CDR3nt: TGTGCCAGCAGACCCGGGACATCCTACGAGCAGTACTTC; CDR3aa: CASRPGTSYEQYF
d_gene: TRBD1; abundance: -; j_gene: TRBJ1-5; v_gene: TRBV19; CDR3nt: TGTGCCAGTGGCCGATACTCGACAGGGAATAGCAATCAGCCCCAGCATTTT; CDR3aa: CASGRYSTGNSNQPQHF
d_gene: TRBD2; abundance: many; j_gene: TRBJ2-3; v_gene: TRBV7-2; CDR3nt: TGTGCCAGCAGCCTACTAGCGGGGGGAGGTGATACGCAGTATTTT; CDR3aa: CASSLLAGGGDTQYF
d_gene: -; abundance: -; j_gene: TRBJ2-5; v_gene: TRBV5-4; CDR3nt: TGTGCCAGCAAGGGGGGACCCGAAGAGACCCAGTACTTC; CDR3aa: CASKGGPEETQYF
d_gene: -; abundance: -; j_gene: TRBJ1-5; v_gene: TRBV2; CDR3nt: TGTGCCAGCTCTCCTCCCCCGGGGGGCAGGTCCCAGCATTTT; CDR3aa: CASSPPPGGRSQHF
d_gene: -; abundance: -; j_gene: TRBJ2-1; v_gene: TRBV20-1; CDR3nt: TGCAGTGCTGTCCTGGCCCTGGGCCCCAATGAGCAGTTCTTC; CDR3aa: CSAVLALGPNEQFF
d_gene: -; abundance: -; j_gene: TRBJ2-1; v_gene: TRBV7-2; CDR3nt: TGTGCCAGCAGCTTAAGCGCAGCGGACAATGAGCAGTTCTTC; CDR3aa: CASSLSAADNEQFF
d_gene: -; abundance: many; j_gene: TRBJ2-7; v_gene: TRBV7-2; CDR3nt: TGTGCCAGCAGCTTAGAACCTTTGGGGTCCTACGAGCAGTACTTC; CDR3aa: CASSLEPLGSYEQYF
d_gene: -; abundance: few; j_gene: TRBJ2-5; v_gene: TRBV4-1; CDR3nt: TGCGCCAGCAGCCAGACGAGCCCGGGGGATGGCGAGACCCAGTACTTC; CDR3aa: CASSQTSPGDGETQYF
d_gene: TRBD2; abundance: many; j_gene: TRBJ2-2; v_gene: TRBV7-8; CDR3nt: TGTGCCAGCAGCAGAAAGGGGACTAGCGGGGGTCCTAACACCGGGGAGCTGTTTTTT; CDR3aa: CASSRKGTSGGPNTGELFF
d_gene: -; abundance: -; j_gene: TRBJ2-1; v_gene: TRBV25-1; CDR3nt: TGTGCCAGCAGTCCACGGACGTCTCTTTCCTACAATGAGCAGTTCTTC; CDR3aa: CASSPRTSLSYNEQFF
d_gene: -; abundance: few; j_gene: TRBJ2-3; v_gene: TRBV6-6; CDR3nt: TGTGCCAGCAGTACCCCTCCAATCGAGGGACAGTATTTT; CDR3aa: CASSTPPIEGQYF
d_gene: TRBD1; abundance: -; j_gene: TRBJ1-2; v_gene: TRBV6-2/TRBV6-3; CDR3nt: TGTGCCAGCAGTTACTGCTCCGGGACAGGGCTTGGAAATAACTATGGCTACACCTTC; CDR3aa: CASSYCSGTGLGNNYGYTF
d_gene: -; abundance: -; j_gene: TRBJ1-1; v_gene: TRBV20-1; CDR3nt: TGCAGTGCTAGGACTTCCACAACGAACACTGAAGCTTTCTTT; CDR3aa: CSARTSTTNTEAFF
d_gene: -; abundance: -; j_gene: TRBJ2-1; v_gene: TRBV4-2; CDR3nt: TGTGCCAGCAGCCGGGGAGCGCTGGGCGAGGATGAGCAGTTCTTC; CDR3aa: CASSRGALGEDEQFF
d_gene: -; abundance: many; j_gene: TRBJ2-7; v_gene: TRBV7-6; CDR3nt: TGTGCCAGCAGCTTCAAGGGCCGCGAGCAGTACTTC; CDR3aa: CASSFKGREQYF
d_gene: -; abundance: -; j_gene: TRBJ1-4; v_gene: TRBV28; CDR3nt: TGTGCCAGCAGTCCACGCGGCGTTTGGCACCCGCCTGAAAAACTGTTTTTT; CDR3aa: CASSPRGVWHPPEKLFF
d_gene: -; abundance: -; j_gene: TRBJ2-2; v_gene: TRBV7-6; CDR3nt: TGTGTCAGCAGCTTAGCATCAAGCGGAAACACCGGGGAGCTGTTTTTT; CDR3aa: CVSSLASSGNTGELFF
d_gene: -; abundance: many; j_gene: TRBJ2-1; v_gene: TRBV7-2; CDR3nt: TGTGCCAGCAGCTCCAATCGGGGACATGAGCAGTTCTTC; CDR3aa: CASSSNRGHEQFF
d_gene: -; abundance: -; j_gene: TRBJ2-5; v_gene: TRBV7-9; CDR3nt: TGTGCCAGCAGCCCCGCCAGGTTTCAAGAGACCCAGTACTTC; CDR3aa: CASSPARFQETQYF
d_gene: -; abundance: -; j_gene: TRBJ1-1; v_gene: TRBV4-1; CDR3nt: TGCGCCAGCAGCTCATTGGCCGGGGTACCGAACACTGAAGCTTTCTTT; CDR3aa: CASSSLAGVPNTEAFF
d_gene: -; abundance: few; j_gene: TRBJ1-6; v_gene: TRBV2; CDR3nt: TGTGCCAGCAGTGAAGCCGGGTTCGATTCACCCCTCCACTTT; CDR3aa: CASSEAGFDSPLHF
d_gene: -; abundance: -; j_gene: TRBJ2-3; v_gene: TRBV19; CDR3nt: TGTGCCAGTAGTAGCGTTCCGGGCACAGATACGCAGTATTTT; CDR3aa: CASSSVPGTDTQYF
d_gene: -; abundance: once; j_gene: TRBJ1-2; v_gene: TRBV27; CDR3nt: TGTGCCAGCCGGGAGTCGGTCACCTATGGCTACACCTTC; CDR3aa: CASRESVTYGYTF
d_gene: TRBD1; abundance: once; j_gene: TRBJ1-1; v_gene: TRBV20-1; CDR3nt: TGCAGTGCTAGTCAACAGGGGGTCCCTGAAGCTTTCTTT; CDR3aa: CSASQQGVPEAFF